The present TCR beta chain was sequenced within a study of blood T cells in healthy people across ages. For this clonotype: Its specificity is unknown.

Overall study results and limits: Observed TCR beta diversity per million T cells went down as age went up. This fall followed a roughly linear course with age.

The authors ran a second PCR of about 6 to 12 cycles using a sample-barcoded 5' primer and a J-beta primer mix. TCRdb re-derived calls from the 5' RACE reads in MiXCR, one entry per CDR3 protein. The sample carries hundreds of thousands of distinct CDR3 sequences, 20% to 25% recorded once. These sequences were also reported in another study, on T cells of mothers and their children. That investigation notes: For each mother, over 8 million TCR beta CDR3 reads were obtained, and for each child, some 3 million.

The clonotype originates from a boy between 10 and 17 years old in good health. The sample comprised blood.

CDR3 nucleotide sequence: TGCAGTGCCTTGGGAGTGGTAGAGACCCAGTACTTC. Protein: CSALGVVETQYF. The chain is built from TRBV20-1 and TRBJ2-5, with D maybe TRBD2 (5 bases). CDR1 is DFQATT, CDR2 SNEGSKA, per germline (reference sequence). V lost 6 bases, J lost 4 bases, and 12 bases lay in between. CDR3 length: 12 residues.